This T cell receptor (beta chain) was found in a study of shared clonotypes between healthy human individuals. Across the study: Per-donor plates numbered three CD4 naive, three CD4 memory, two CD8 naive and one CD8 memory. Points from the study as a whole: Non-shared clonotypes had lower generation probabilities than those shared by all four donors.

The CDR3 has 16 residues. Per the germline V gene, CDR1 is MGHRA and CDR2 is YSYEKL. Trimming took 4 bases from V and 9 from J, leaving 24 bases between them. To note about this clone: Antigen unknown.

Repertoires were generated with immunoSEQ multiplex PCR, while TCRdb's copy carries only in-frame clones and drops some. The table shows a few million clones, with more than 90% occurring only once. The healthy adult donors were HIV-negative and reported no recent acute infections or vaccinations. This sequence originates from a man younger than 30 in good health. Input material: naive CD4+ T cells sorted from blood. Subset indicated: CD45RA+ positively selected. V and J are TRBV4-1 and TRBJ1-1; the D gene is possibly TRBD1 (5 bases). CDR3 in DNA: TGCGCCAGCAGCCTCGGCACCGACAGTAGACCGACTCAAGCTTTCTTT. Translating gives CASSLGTDSRPTQAFF.